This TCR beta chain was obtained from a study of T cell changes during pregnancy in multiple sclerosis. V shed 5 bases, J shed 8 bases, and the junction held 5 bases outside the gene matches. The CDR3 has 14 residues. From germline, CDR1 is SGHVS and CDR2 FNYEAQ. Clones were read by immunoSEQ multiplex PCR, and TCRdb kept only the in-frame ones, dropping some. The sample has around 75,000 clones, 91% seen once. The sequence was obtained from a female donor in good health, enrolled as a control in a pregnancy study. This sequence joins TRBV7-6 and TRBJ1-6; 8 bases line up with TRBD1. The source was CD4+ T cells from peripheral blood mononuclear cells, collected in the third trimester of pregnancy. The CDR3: CASSPDRVYSPLHF. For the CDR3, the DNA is TGTGCCAGCAGCCCGGACAGGGTTTATTCACCCCTCCACTTT.